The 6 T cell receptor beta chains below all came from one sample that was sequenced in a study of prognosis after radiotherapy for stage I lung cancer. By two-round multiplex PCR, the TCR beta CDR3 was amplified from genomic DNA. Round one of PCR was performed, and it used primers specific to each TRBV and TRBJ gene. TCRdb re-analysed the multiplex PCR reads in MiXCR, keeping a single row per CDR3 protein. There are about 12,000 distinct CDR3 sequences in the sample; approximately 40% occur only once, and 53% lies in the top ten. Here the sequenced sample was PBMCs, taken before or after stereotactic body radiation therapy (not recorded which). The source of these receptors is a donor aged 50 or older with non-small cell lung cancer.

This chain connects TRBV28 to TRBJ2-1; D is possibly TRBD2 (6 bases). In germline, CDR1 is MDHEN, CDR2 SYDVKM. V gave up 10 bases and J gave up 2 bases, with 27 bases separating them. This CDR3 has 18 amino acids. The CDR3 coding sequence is TGTGCCAACATCCCCTCAGCCGGAGGGGCGCAGACCTACAATGAGCAGTTCTTC. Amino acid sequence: CANIPSAGGAQTYNEQFF.

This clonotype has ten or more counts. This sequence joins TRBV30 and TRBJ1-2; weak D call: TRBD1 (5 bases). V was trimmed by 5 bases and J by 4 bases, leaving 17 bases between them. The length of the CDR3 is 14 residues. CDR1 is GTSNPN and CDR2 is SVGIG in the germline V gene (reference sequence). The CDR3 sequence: CAWEGSRQFYGYTF. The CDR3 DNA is TGTGCCTGGGAAGGGAGCAGACAGTTCTATGGCTACACCTTC. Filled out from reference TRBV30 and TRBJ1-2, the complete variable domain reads SQTIHQWPATLVQPVGSPLSLECTVEGTSNPNLYWYRQAAGRGLQLLFYSVGIGQISSEVPQNLSASRPQDRQFILSSKKLLLSDSGFYLCAWEGSRQFYGYTFGSGTRLTVV.

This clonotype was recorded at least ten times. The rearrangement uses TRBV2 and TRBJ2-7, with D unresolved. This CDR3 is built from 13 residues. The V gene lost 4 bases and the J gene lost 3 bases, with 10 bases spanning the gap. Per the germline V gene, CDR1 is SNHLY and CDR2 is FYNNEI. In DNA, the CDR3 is TGTGCCAGCAGTGGTGTTGCGATCTACGAGCAGTACGTC. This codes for CASSGVAIYEQYV.

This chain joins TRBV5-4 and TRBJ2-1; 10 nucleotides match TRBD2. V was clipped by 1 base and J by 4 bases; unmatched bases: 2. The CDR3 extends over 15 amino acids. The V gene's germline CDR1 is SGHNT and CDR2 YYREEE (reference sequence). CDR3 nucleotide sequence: TGTGCCAGCAGCTTGAAGACTAGCGGGTACAATGAGCAGTTCTTC. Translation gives CASSLKTSGYNEQFF.

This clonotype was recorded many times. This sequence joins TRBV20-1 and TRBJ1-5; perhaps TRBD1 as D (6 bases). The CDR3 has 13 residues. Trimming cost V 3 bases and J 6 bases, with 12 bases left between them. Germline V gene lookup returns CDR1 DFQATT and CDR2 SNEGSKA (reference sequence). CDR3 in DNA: TGCAGTGCTAGTATTGGGGGCCCTCAGCCCCAGCATTTT. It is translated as CSASIGGPQPQHF.

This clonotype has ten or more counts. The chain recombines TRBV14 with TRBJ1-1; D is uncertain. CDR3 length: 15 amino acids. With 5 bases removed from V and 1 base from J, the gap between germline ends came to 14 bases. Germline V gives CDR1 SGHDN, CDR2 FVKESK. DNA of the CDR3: TGTGCCAGCAGCACCCGCCGATCCGGGAACACTGAAGCTTTCTTT. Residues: CASSTRRSGNTEAFF.